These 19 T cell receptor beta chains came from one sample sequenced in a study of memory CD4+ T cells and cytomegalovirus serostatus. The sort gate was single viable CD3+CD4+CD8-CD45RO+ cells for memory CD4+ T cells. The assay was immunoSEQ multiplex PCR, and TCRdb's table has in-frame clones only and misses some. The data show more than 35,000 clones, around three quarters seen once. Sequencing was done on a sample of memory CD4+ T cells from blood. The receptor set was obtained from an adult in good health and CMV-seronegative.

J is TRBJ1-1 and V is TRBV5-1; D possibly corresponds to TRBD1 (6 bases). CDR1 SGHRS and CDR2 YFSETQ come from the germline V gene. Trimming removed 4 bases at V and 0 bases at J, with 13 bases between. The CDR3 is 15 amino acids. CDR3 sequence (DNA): TGCGCCAGCAGCAACGGACAGAACATGAACACTGAAGCTTTCTTT. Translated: CASSNGQNMNTEAFF. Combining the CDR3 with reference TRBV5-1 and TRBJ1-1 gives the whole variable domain KAGVTQTPRYLIKTRGQQVTLSCSPISGHRSVSWYQQTPGQGLQFLFEYFSETQRNKGNFPGRFSGRQFSNSRSEMNVSTLELGDSALYLCASSNGQNMNTEAFFGQGTRLTVV.

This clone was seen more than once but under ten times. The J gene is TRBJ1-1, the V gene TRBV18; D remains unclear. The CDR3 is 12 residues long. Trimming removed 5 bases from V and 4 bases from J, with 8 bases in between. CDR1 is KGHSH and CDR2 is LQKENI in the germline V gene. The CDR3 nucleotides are TGTGCCAGCTCAGGGTCCGTCACTGAAGCTTTCTTT. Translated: CASSGSVTEAFF.

DNA of the CDR3: TGTGCCAGCAGCTTGAGGGGAGACTCTGGGGCCAACGTCCTGACTTTC. Its translation is CASSLRGDSGANVLTF. The chain links TRBV7-8 to TRBJ2-6; D is perhaps TRBD1 or TRBD2 (5 bases each). CDR1 is SGHVS and CDR2 is FQNEAQ in the germline V gene. V lost 3 bases to trimming and J lost 0 bases, with 9 bases between them. The CDR3 totals 16 residues.

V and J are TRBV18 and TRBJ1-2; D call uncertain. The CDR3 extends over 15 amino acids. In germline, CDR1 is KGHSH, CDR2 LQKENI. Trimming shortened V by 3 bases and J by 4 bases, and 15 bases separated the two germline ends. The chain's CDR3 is CASSPAGVDGYGYTF. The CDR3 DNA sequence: TGTGCCAGCTCACCCGCCGGGGTCGATGGCTATGGCTACACCTTC. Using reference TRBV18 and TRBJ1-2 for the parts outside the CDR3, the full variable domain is NAGVMQNPRHLVRRRGQEARLRCSPMKGHSHVYWYRQLPEEGLKFMVYLQKENIIDESGMPKERFSAEFPKEGPSILRIQQVVRGDSAAYFCASSPAGVDGYGYTFGSGTRLTVV.

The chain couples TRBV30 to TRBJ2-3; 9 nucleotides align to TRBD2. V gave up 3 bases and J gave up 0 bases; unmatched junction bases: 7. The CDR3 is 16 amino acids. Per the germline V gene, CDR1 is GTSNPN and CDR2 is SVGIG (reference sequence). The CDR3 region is CAWRRRGGASTDTQYF. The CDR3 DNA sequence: TGTGCCTGGAGAAGGCGGGGGGGAGCTAGCACAGATACGCAGTATTTT.

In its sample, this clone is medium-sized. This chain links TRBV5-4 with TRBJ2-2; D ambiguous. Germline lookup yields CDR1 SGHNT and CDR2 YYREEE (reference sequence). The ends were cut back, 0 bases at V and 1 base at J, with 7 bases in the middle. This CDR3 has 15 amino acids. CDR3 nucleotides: TGTGCCAGCAGCTTGGACCCCAGGAACACCGGGGAGCTGTTTTTT. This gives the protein CASSLDPRNTGELFF.

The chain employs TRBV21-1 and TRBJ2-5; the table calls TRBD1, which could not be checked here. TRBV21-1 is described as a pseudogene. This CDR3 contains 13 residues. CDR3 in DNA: TGTGCCAGCAGCACCCACAGGGGAGAGACCCAGTACTTC. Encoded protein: CASSTHRGETQYF.

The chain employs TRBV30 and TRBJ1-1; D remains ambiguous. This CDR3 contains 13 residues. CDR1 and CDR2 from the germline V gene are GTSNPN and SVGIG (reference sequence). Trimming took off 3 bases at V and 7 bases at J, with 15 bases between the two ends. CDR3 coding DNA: TGTGCCTGGAGGCGAGGGTCGATTGGTGAAGCTTTCTTT. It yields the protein CAWRRGSIGEAFF.

The CDR3 bases are TGTGCCAGCAGTGAGCGAAAGGGGCGAGGTGAGCAGTTCTTC. Translated, it gives CASSERKGRGEQFF. V and J are TRBV2 and TRBJ2-1, with D maybe TRBD1 (5 bases). This CDR3 has 14 amino acids. Trimming left V 3 bases short and J 9 bases short, with 15 bases between. The germline CDR1 and CDR2 sequences are SNHLY and FYNNEI.

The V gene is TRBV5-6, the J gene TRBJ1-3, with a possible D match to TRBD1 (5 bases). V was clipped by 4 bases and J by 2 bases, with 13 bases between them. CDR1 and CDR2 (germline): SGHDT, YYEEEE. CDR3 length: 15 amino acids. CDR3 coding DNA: TGTGCCAGCAGCATCCCCCAGGGAACTGGAAACACCATATATTTT. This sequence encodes CASSIPQGTGNTIYF.

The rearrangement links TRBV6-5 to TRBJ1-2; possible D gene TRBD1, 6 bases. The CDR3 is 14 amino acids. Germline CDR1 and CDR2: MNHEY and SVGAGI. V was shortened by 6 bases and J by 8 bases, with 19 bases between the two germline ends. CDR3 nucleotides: TGTGCCAGCAGGAAAATGGGGGCTCGGGGAGGCTACACCTTC. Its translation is CASRKMGARGGYTF.

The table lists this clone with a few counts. The CDR3 is CASSVGDSRPQETQYF. CDR3 coding DNA: TGTGCCAGCAGCGTAGGGGACAGCCGACCTCAAGAGACCCAGTACTTC. The J gene is TRBJ2-5, the V gene TRBV9, with 7 nucleotides matching TRBD1. V lost 0 bases to trimming and J lost 2 bases; unmatched junction nucleotides: 7. Germline CDR1 SGDLS, CDR2 YYNGEE. CDR3 length: 16 residues.

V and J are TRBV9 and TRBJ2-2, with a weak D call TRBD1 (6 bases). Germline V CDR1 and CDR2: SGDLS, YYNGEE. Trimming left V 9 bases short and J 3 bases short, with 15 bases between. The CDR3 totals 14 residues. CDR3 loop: CATHRVVYTGELFF. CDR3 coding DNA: TGTGCCACCCACAGGGTTGTGTACACCGGGGAGCTGTTTTTT.

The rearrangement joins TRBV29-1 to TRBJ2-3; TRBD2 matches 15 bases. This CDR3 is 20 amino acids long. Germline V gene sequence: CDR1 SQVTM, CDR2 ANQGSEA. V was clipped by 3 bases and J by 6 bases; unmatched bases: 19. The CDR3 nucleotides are TGCAGCGTTGAGGGGATACCGGGACTAGCGGGGGGCTCGCTGTTGGATACGCAGTATTTT. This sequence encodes CSVEGIPGLAGGSLLDTQYF.

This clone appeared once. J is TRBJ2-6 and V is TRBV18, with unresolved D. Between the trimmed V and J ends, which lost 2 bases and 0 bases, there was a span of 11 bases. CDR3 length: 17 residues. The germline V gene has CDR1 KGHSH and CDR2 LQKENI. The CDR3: CASSPRQAASGANVLTF. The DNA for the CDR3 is TGTGCCAGCTCACCAAGGCAGGCCGCCTCTGGGGCCAACGTCCTGACTTTC.

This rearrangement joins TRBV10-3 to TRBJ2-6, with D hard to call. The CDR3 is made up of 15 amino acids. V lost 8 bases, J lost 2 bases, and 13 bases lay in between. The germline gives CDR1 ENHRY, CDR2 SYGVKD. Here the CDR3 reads CAIGPGPPGANVLTF. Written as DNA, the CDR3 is TGTGCCATCGGGCCAGGCCCCCCTGGGGCCAACGTCCTGACTTTC.

The CDR3 sequence: CAWTLGQAAGNTIYF. CDR3 sequence (DNA): TGTGCCTGGACCCTCGGACAGGCTGCTGGAAACACCATATATTTT. The V call is TRBV30, the J call TRBJ1-3, with TRBD1 identical over 7 bases. The CDR3 totals 15 residues. CDR1 GTSNPN and CDR2 SVGIG come from the germline V gene (reference sequence). After removal of 4 bases from V and 2 bases from J, the junction contained 8 bases not matched to a gene.

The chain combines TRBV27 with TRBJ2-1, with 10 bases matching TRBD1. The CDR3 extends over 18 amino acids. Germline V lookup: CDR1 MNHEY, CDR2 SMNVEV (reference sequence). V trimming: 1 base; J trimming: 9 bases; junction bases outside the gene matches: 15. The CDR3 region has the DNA TGTGCCAGCAGTTTATTTCTCCTACCCGGGACAGGGGTGAGTGAGCAGTTCTTC. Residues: CASSLFLLPGTGVSEQFF.

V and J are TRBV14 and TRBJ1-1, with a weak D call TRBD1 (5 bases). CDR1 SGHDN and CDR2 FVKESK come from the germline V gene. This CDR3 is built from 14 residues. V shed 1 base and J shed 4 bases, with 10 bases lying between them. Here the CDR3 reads CASSQVSGSTEAFF. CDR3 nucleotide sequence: TGTGCCAGCAGCCAAGTTTCAGGGTCCACTGAAGCTTTCTTT.